This T cell receptor beta chain was found in a study of T cells in localized non-small cell lung cancer. The assay was immunoSEQ multiplex PCR, and TCRdb's table has in-frame clones only and misses some. The table lists around 33,000 clones, 87% of them singletons. Sample: peripheral blood, taken before any cancer treatment. The sequence derives from a woman aged 40-70 years with stage I lung adenocarcinoma.

The CDR3 is CASSFTFPGQPTDTQYF. The CDR3, as DNA: TGCGCCAGCAGCTTCACCTTCCCGGGACAGCCCACAGATACGCAGTATTTT. This chain uses TRBV5-1 with TRBJ2-3, with 7 bases that match TRBD1. Germline trimming cut 2 bases from V and 2 bases from J; bases unmatched to any gene: 11. The CDR3 runs 17 residues. Germline V gene sequence: CDR1 SGHRS, CDR2 YFSETQ.